This T cell receptor beta chain derives from a study of persistence of HIV-infected CD4 T cells. For this clone: What it binds is unknown.

Nonspecific anti-CD3/anti-CD28 bead stimulation represents the broad CD4+ T cell repertoire. Responding CD4+ T cells were sorted by upregulation of both CD40 ligand and CD69. The V gene lost 1 base and the J gene lost 9 bases, with 16 bases spanning the gap. The CDR3 totals 15 residues. Germline V lookup: CDR1 SGHTA, CDR2 FQGNSA. This was the immunoSEQ version 4 assay in survey mode. Measured with immunoSEQ multiplex PCR; TCRdb has only the in-frame clones, and not every one. The sample lists about 43,000 clones; around 90% were seen once. The sequences come from CD4+ T cells sorted from PBMCs after approximately 19-hour stimulation, collected from a patient who received antiretroviral therapy. The TCR comes from an adult man with HIV who was CMV-seropositive. This chain uses TRBV7-2 with TRBJ1-5; D may be TRBD1 (5 bases). The CDR3 here is CASSLDGGQGRPQHF. CDR3 bases: TGTGCCAGCAGCTTAGACGGAGGTCAGGGACGGCCCCAGCATTTT.